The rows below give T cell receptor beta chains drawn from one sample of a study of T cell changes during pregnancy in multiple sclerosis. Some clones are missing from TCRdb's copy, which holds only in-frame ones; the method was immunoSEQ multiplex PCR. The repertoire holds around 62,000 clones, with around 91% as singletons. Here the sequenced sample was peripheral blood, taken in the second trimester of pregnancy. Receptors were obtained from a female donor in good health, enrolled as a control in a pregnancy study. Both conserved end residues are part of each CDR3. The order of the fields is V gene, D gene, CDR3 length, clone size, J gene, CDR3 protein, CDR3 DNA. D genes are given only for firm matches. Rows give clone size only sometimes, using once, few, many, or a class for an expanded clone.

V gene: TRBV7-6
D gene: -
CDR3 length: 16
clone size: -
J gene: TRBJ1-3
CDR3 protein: CASSLEGHRTGNTIYF
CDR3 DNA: TGTGCCAGCAGCTTAGAAGGACACAGAACTGGAAACACCATATATTTT

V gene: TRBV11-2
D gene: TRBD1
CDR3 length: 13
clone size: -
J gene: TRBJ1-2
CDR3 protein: CASSQGQPYGYTF
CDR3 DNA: TGTGCCAGCAGTCAGGGACAGCCCTATGGCTACACCTTC

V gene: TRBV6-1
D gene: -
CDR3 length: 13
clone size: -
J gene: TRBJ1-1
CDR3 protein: CASSGAETAEAFF
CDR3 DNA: TGTGCCAGCAGTGGGGCCGAGACGGCTGAAGCTTTCTTT

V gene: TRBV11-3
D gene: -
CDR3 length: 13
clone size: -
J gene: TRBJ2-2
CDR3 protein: CASSLGSAGELFF
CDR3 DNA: TGTGCCAGCAGCTTAGGTAGCGCCGGGGAGCTGTTTTTT

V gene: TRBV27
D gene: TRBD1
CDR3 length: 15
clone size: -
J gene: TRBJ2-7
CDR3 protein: CASSSRDRQGLEQYF
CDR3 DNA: TGTGCCAGCAGTTCGCGGGACAGGCAAGGTCTCGAGCAGTACTTC

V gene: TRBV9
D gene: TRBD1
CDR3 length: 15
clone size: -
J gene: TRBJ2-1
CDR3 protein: CASSLTLKGGHEQFF
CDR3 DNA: TGTGCCAGCAGCCTAACCCTGAAAGGGGGCCATGAGCAGTTCTTC

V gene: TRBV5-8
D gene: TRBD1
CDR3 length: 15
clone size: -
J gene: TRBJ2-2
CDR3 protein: CASSSGTGGIGELFF
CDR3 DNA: TGTGCCAGCAGTTCCGGGACAGGGGGAATCGGGGAGCTGTTTTTT

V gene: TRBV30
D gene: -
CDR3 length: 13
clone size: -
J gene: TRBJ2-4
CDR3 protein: CAWAPDSKNIQYF
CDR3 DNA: TGTGCCTGGGCCCCGGACAGTAAAAACATTCAGTACTTC

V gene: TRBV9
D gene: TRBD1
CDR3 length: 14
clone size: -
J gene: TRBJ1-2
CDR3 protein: CASSVWDRNDGYTF
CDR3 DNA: TGTGCCAGCAGCGTCTGGGACAGAAATGATGGCTACACCTTC

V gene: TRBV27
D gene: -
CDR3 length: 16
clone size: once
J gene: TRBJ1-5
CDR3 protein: CASSLGSGYSNQPQHF
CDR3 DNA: TGTGCCAGCAGTTTAGGATCGGGGTATAGCAATCAGCCCCAGCATTTT

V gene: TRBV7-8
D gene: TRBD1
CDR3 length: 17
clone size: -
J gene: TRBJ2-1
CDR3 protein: CASSPRTGMGSGNEQFF
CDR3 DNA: TGTGCCAGCAGCCCTCGGACAGGGATGGGTTCGGGCAATGAGCAGTTCTTC

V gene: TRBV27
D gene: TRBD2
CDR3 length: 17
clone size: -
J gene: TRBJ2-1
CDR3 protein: CASRLGSGDLIENEQFF
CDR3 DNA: TGTGCCAGCAGGCTCGGGAGCGGGGACCTAATAGAAAATGAGCAGTTCTTC

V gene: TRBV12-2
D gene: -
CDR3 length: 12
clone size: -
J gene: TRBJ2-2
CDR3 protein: CAPSGNTGELFF
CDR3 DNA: TGTGCACCGTCGGGGAACACCGGGGAGCTGTTTTTT

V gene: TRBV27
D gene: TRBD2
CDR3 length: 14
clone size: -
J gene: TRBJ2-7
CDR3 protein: CASSLFSGSYEQYF
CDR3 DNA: TGTGCCAGCAGTTTATTCAGCGGGAGCTACGAGCAGTACTTC